The 24 T cell receptor beta chains below come from one sample, sequenced in a study of response to subunit inactivated influenza vaccine. TCRdb analysed the RT-PCR reads with MiXCR anew, one entry per CDR3 protein. Of about 520,000 distinct CDR3 sequences listed, 25% are singletons. The sequencing here drew on CD4+ T cells sorted from PBMCs, taken roughly 5 days after vaccination. These receptors were collected from a middle-aged man who received an inactivated influenza vaccine.

The chain has TRBV12-3 or TRBV12-4 and TRBJ2-1, with 9 positions matching TRBD2. The CDR3 totals 15 residues. The V gene end was trimmed by 4 bases and the J gene end by 10 bases; junction bases not matched to a gene: 11. The CDR3 sequence is CASSSRAGGPREQFF. The CDR3 DNA is TGTGCCAGCAGTTCCAGGGCGGGAGGGCCGAGGGAGCAGTTCTTC.

In its sample, this clonotype was seen a few times. The gene calls are TRBV6-2 or TRBV6-3 and TRBJ2-1; 10 bases agree with TRBD2. The CDR3 extends over 16 amino acids. The V segment lost 6 bases and the J segment 3 bases; nucleotides outside the gene matches: 8. Per germline, CDR1 MNHEY and CDR2 SVGEGT. The CDR3 DNA follows: TGTGCCAGCAGCAACGCGGGGACTAGCGTCTACAATGAGCAGTTCTTC. Translation gives CASSNAGTSVYNEQFF.

This chain connects TRBV28 to TRBJ2-7, with a weak D call TRBD1 (6 bases). CDR3 length equals 15 residues. Germline V gives CDR1 MDHEN, CDR2 SYDVKM. V gave up 6 bases and J gave up 5 bases, with 20 bases separating them. DNA for the CDR3: TGTGCCAGCAGCCCACCCCGACAGGAGGTAAACGAGCAGTACTTC. Its translation is CASSPPRQEVNEQYF.

This clonotype occurred a few times. The J gene is TRBJ1-6, the V gene TRBV11-2; D is perhaps TRBD1 (6 bases). From germline, CDR1 is SGHAT and CDR2 FQNNGV. The V end lost 5 bases, the J end lost 6 bases, and 14 bases lay between the germline ends. The CDR3 has 15 residues. The CDR3 DNA is TGTGCCAGCAGCCCGACAGGACTATCTAATTCACCCCTCCACTTT. Its protein product is CASSPTGLSNSPLHF.

The chain links TRBV12-3 or TRBV12-4 to TRBJ1-2, with TRBD1 identical over 11 bases. The CDR3 runs 15 residues. V shed 2 bases, J shed 5 bases, and the junction held 4 bases outside the gene matches. Here the CDR3 DNA reads TGTGCCAGCAGTTTAACGGACAGGGGGCCATATGGCTACACCTTC. It encodes CASSLTDRGPYGYTF.

This sequence joins TRBV24-1 and TRBJ2-1, with D perhaps TRBD2 (6 bases). With 9 bases removed from V and 6 bases from J, the gap between germline ends came to 20 bases. Looked up from germline, CDR1 is KGHDR and CDR2 is SFDVKD. CDR3 length: 15 amino acids. This CDR3 is CATARDRGVANEQFF. DNA for the CDR3: TGTGCCACCGCGAGGGACCGCGGGGTGGCCAATGAGCAGTTCTTC.

This clonotype was seen just once. The chain joins TRBV5-4 to TRBJ2-3, with TRBD2 matching over 12 bases. The CDR3 extends over 17 amino acids. Looked up from germline, CDR1 is SGHNT and CDR2 is YYREEE (reference sequence). Trimming removed 3 bases from V and 3 bases from J; junction bases left unmatched: 8. The chain's CDR3 is CASSSMLTSGRTDTQYF. In nucleotides, the CDR3 is TGTGCCAGCAGCTCCATGCTGACTAGCGGGAGAACAGATACGCAGTATTTT.

In this sample, this clonotype turned up a few times. The rearrangement uses TRBV6-1 and TRBJ1-1; TRBD1 aligns across 11 bases. CDR3 length equals 13 residues. Trimming took 5 bases from V and 6 from J; bases not matched to a gene: 2. Germline CDR1 MNHNS, CDR2 SASEGT. In DNA form, the CDR3 reads TGTGCCAGCAGTCAGGGACAGGGGGCTGAAGCTTTCTTT. Protein product: CASSQGQGAEAFF.

The CDR3 sequence is CASAIGNTGELFF. The CDR3 bases are TGTGCCAGCGCCATCGGGAACACCGGGGAGCTGTTTTTT. This chain connects TRBV9 to TRBJ2-2; no clear D. Germline CDR1 reads SGDLS; CDR2 reads YYNGEE. The germline V and J ends were trimmed by 7 bases and 1 base, with 8 bases remaining between them. The CDR3 consists of 13 residues.

The chain carries TRBV20-1 and TRBJ2-7; the match to TRBD2 covers 9 bases. V trimming: 1 base; J trimming: 8 bases; junction bases outside the gene matches: 6. Looked up from germline, CDR1 is DFQATT and CDR2 is SNEGSKA (reference sequence). This CDR3 region has 13 residues. Written as DNA, the CDR3 is TGCAGTGCTAGAGTCCCGCGGGGGGGGCAGCAGTACTTC. It specifies CSARVPRGGQQYF.

The rearrangement links TRBV12-3 or TRBV12-4 to TRBJ2-2, with 12 bases that match TRBD2. Trimming took 4 bases from V and 6 from J; bases not matched to a gene: 3. The CDR3 has 15 residues. DNA of the CDR3: TGTGCCAGCAGTTCGGGACTAGCGGGTCCCGGGGAGCTGTTTTTT. Translating gives CASSSGLAGPGELFF.

This clonotype was counted only a few times. The rearrangement joins TRBV12-3 or TRBV12-4 to TRBJ2-1; D remains ambiguous. V was pared by 3 bases and J by 12 bases, with 18 bases between. The CDR3 loop spans 14 amino acids. The DNA for the CDR3 is TGTGCCAGCAGTTTTCGGCACACCCGGATTGGGCAGTTCTTC. Protein product: CASSFRHTRIGQFF.

This chain uses TRBV12-3 or TRBV12-4 with TRBJ2-6; TRBD2 agrees at 13 bases. This CDR3 has 17 amino acids. J lost 0 bases, V lost 6 bases, and 2 bases had no gene match. The CDR3 nucleotides are TGTGCCAGCAGGGGACTAGCGGGAATCTCTGGGGCCAACGTCCTGACTTTC. It yields the protein CASRGLAGISGANVLTF.

This chain uses TRBV20-1 with TRBJ2-7; tentatively, D is TRBD2 (5 bases). The germline V gene has CDR1 DFQATT and CDR2 SNEGSKA (reference sequence). V gave up 3 bases and J gave up 3 bases, with 15 bases separating them. This CDR3 spans 14 amino acids. This CDR3 reads CSASAGAGYYEQYF. The CDR3 coding sequence is TGCAGTGCTAGTGCGGGCGCAGGATACTACGAGCAGTACTTC.

This clonotype was counted only a few times. The chain has TRBV5-1 and TRBJ2-3, with D unclear. The CDR3 runs 14 residues. V was cut by 2 bases and J by 2 bases, with 9 bases left in between. Germline loops: CDR1 SGHRS, CDR2 YFSETQ. The CDR3 DNA is TGCGCCAGCAGCTTCGGCAGGTACACAGATACGCAGTATTTT. Translation gives CASSFGRYTDTQYF.

This clonotype has just one count. The V call is TRBV3-1, the J call TRBJ1-6, with no clear D. With 4 bases removed from V and 7 bases from J, the gap between germline ends came to 14 bases. Germline V gene lookup returns CDR1 LGHDT and CDR2 YNNKEL (reference sequence). CDR3 length equals 15 residues. As DNA, the CDR3 is TGTGCCAGCAGCCCTGGACCGATCCGAAATTCACCCCTCCACTTT. Translated, it gives CASSPGPIRNSPLHF.

This chain joins TRBV6-6 and TRBJ2-1, with D possibly being TRBD1 or TRBD2 (5 bases each). V gave up 0 bases and J gave up 8 bases, with 8 bases separating them. CDR1 is MNHNY and CDR2 is SVGAGI in the germline V gene (reference sequence). The CDR3 loop spans 13 amino acids. The CDR3 region is CASSYSKGHEQFF. The DNA for the CDR3 is TGTGCCAGCAGTTACTCGAAGGGACATGAGCAGTTCTTC.

The V and J genes are TRBV27 and TRBJ2-7; no clear D gene. This CDR3 contains 15 residues. V lost 6 bases to trimming and J lost 2 bases, with 17 bases between them. Per the germline V gene, CDR1 is MNHEY and CDR2 is SMNVEV (reference sequence). The CDR3 DNA reads TGTGCCAGCAGCCGCCTTTACGCAAGGACCTACGAGCAGTACTTC. The encoded protein is CASSRLYARTYEQYF.

This clonotype has more than one count but fewer than ten. The chain employs TRBV12-3 or TRBV12-4 and TRBJ1-2; D is uncertain. With 2 bases removed from V and 11 bases from J, the gap between germline ends came to 15 bases. The CDR3 covers 13 residues. This CDR3 is CASSLTAAETYTF. The DNA of the CDR3 is TGTGCCAGCAGTTTAACGGCGGCAGAGACTTACACCTTC.

This clonotype was found a few times. V and J are TRBV5-5 and TRBJ1-6, with D unresolved. The V gene's germline CDR1 is SGHKS and CDR2 YYEKEE (reference sequence). The CDR3 length is 16 residues. Trimming left V 0 bases short and J 3 bases short, with 10 bases between. CDR3 region: CASSLDSSLYNSPLHF. The CDR3 nucleotides read TGTGCCAGCAGCTTGGACAGTTCTCTCTATAATTCACCCCTCCACTTT.

J is TRBJ2-1 and V is TRBV19; 11 nucleotides align to TRBD2. Per germline, CDR1 LNHDA and CDR2 SQIVND (reference sequence). V lost 5 bases, J lost 8 bases, and 11 bases stayed unmatched. CDR3 length equals 16 residues. The CDR3 is CASSRPPSGRRDEQFF. The CDR3 DNA is TGTGCCAGTAGTCGACCGCCTAGCGGGAGGAGGGATGAGCAGTTCTTC. Supplemented by reference TRBV19 and TRBJ2-1, the full variable domain reads DGGITQSPKYLFRKEGQNVTLSCEQNLNHDAMYWYRQDPGQGLRLIYYSQIVNDFQKGDIAEGYSVSREKKESFPLTVTSAQKNPTAFYLCASSRPPSGRRDEQFFGPGTRLTVL.

The chain carries TRBV6-1 and TRBJ2-7, with D maybe TRBD2 (5 bases). This CDR3 has 14 residues. Germline V gene data show CDR1 as MNHNS and CDR2 as SASEGT. V dropped 7 bases and J dropped 0 bases, with 13 bases sitting between them. The CDR3 nucleotides read TGTGCCAGCAAAAAACCGGGGAGCTCCTACGAGCAGTACTTC. Encoded protein: CASKKPGSSYEQYF.

J is TRBJ2-7 and V is TRBV28; 7 positions agree with TRBD2. Germline CDR1 is MDHEN and CDR2 is SYDVKM. CDR3 length: 12 residues. V was clipped by 8 bases and J by 6 bases; unmatched bases: 7. The chain's CDR3 is CASGLLAAEQYF. For the CDR3, the DNA is TGTGCCAGCGGCCTTCTAGCGGCCGAGCAGTACTTC.

This rearrangement joins TRBV12-3 or TRBV12-4 to TRBJ1-5; 11 positions agree with TRBD1. Trimming removed 4 bases from V and 10 bases from J; junction bases left unmatched: 6. The CDR3 contains 14 residues. This CDR3 reads CASSSGQGVNPQHF. The CDR3 DNA reads as TGTGCCAGCAGTTCGGGACAGGGGGTAAATCCCCAGCATTTT.